This TCR beta chain appears in the sequencing data of a study of CD8+ T cells in alopecia areata. Study-wide findings and caveats: Sequencing of scalp tissue also captures the resident alphabeta T cells of normal skin. Compared with normal scalp, lesional scalp had higher clonality and more expanded CD8+ clones.

CDR3 length: 13 residues. The V and J ends lost 5 bases and 5 bases respectively, with 12 bases between them. Germline CDR1 SGHTA, CDR2 FQGTGA. The sample's treatment: oral pan-JAK inhibitor, 5-10 mg twice daily. In each case, RNA was isolated and then reverse transcribed into cDNA as the sequencing template. Clones were sequenced by immunoSEQ multiplex PCR, and TCRdb holds only the in-frame ones, with some missing. This table holds roughly 190,000 clones, less than 65% found once. Points on this clone: No antigen is known for it.

This specimen consisted of CD4+ T cells sorted from blood, obtained at week 24, from a patient treated with tofacitinib. This clonotype was sampled from a human donor with alopecia areata. The chain joins TRBV7-3 to TRBJ2-5; no clear D gene. The CDR3 nucleotides are TGTGCCAGCAGCCAGACCGTGGGGGAGACCCAGTACTTC. Amino acid sequence: CASSQTVGETQYF.